The rows below give T cell receptor beta chains drawn from one sample of a study of control samples from healthy donors and cancer patients. The table came from immunoSEQ multiplex PCR; TCRdb's copy has only in-frame clones and leaves some out. The profile shows 100,000 to 150,000 clones, around 92% of them singletons. The sample comprised blood. Source of these receptors: a woman aged 50 to 65 in good health. Both conserved end residues are part of each CDR3. D genes are given only for firm matches. Rows give clone size only sometimes, using once, few, many, or a class for an expanded clone.

d_call: NA
clone_size: NA
v_call: TRBV30
j_call: TRBJ1-1
cdr3_aa: CAWSVWGQADTEAFF
cdr3_nt: TGTGCCTGGAGTGTATGGGGGCAGGCGGACACTGAAGCTTTCTTT

d_call: NA
clone_size: NA
v_call: TRBV10-3
j_call: TRBJ1-1
cdr3_aa: CAISPTGLGYTEAFF
cdr3_nt: TGTGCCATCAGTCCCACCGGGTTGGGGTACACTGAAGCTTTCTTT

d_call: NA
clone_size: NA
v_call: TRBV18
j_call: TRBJ2-3
cdr3_aa: CASSLIYRDTDTQYF
cdr3_nt: TGTGCCAGCTCACTAATATATAGGGACACGGATACGCAGTATTTT

d_call: NA
clone_size: once
v_call: TRBV28
j_call: TRBJ1-2
cdr3_aa: CASRTQGGGGYTF
cdr3_nt: TGTGCCAGCAGAACACAGGGAGGAGGGGGCTACACCTTC

d_call: TRBD2
clone_size: NA
v_call: TRBV30
j_call: TRBJ2-5
cdr3_aa: CAWSRSGRGGETQYF
cdr3_nt: TGTGCCTGGAGTAGGAGCGGGAGGGGTGGAGAGACCCAGTACTTC

d_call: TRBD1
clone_size: NA
v_call: TRBV4-2
j_call: TRBJ1-1
cdr3_aa: CASSQARTGGVEAFF
cdr3_nt: TGTGCCAGCAGCCAAGCGCGGACAGGGGGCGTTGAAGCTTTCTTT

d_call: NA
clone_size: NA
v_call: TRBV5-1
j_call: TRBJ2-1
cdr3_aa: CASSLGTEGNEQFF
cdr3_nt: TGCGCCAGCAGCTTGGGGACAGAGGGCAATGAGCAGTTCTTC

d_call: NA
clone_size: few
v_call: TRBV6-5
j_call: TRBJ1-5
cdr3_aa: CASTGQDLSNQPQHF
cdr3_nt: TGTGCCAGCACGGGTCAGGATTTGAGCAATCAGCCCCAGCATTTT

d_call: NA
clone_size: NA
v_call: TRBV6-5
j_call: TRBJ2-1
cdr3_aa: CASSPPEGREFF
cdr3_nt: TGTGCCAGCAGCCCCCCTGAGGGGCGGGAGTTCTTC

d_call: TRBD2
clone_size: NA
v_call: TRBV28
j_call: TRBJ2-2
cdr3_aa: CASSLVEGLVAGELFF
cdr3_nt: TGTGCCAGCAGTTTGGTGGAAGGACTAGTGGCCGGGGAGCTGTTTTTT

d_call: TRBD1
clone_size: NA
v_call: TRBV5-1
j_call: TRBJ1-6
cdr3_aa: CASSPGDRVEYSPLHF
cdr3_nt: TGCGCCAGCAGCCCCGGGGACAGAGTAGAGTATTCACCCCTCCACTTT

d_call: NA
clone_size: NA
v_call: TRBV11-2
j_call: TRBJ2-7
cdr3_aa: CASSLEMGRLLEQYF
cdr3_nt: TGTGCCAGCAGCTTAGAAATGGGACGCCTCTTGGAGCAGTACTTC

d_call: TRBD1
clone_size: NA
v_call: TRBV5-1
j_call: TRBJ2-7
cdr3_aa: CASSTGTGPYEQYF
cdr3_nt: TGCGCCAGCAGCACCGGGACAGGGCCCTACGAGCAGTACTTC

d_call: TRBD2
clone_size: NA
v_call: TRBV28
j_call: TRBJ2-3
cdr3_aa: CASSLVGGSYTDTQYF
cdr3_nt: TGTGCCAGCAGTTTAGTTGGCGGGAGTTACACAGATACGCAGTATTTT

d_call: TRBD1
clone_size: NA
v_call: TRBV28
j_call: TRBJ2-2
cdr3_aa: CASSSGTVNTGELFF
cdr3_nt: TGTGCCAGCAGCTCCGGGACAGTCAACACCGGGGAGCTGTTTTTT

d_call: TRBD1
clone_size: NA
v_call: TRBV2
j_call: TRBJ1-2
cdr3_aa: CASSVYEQGVPGYTF
cdr3_nt: TGTGCCAGCAGTGTTTATGAACAGGGGGTACCCGGCTACACCTTC

d_call: NA
clone_size: NA
v_call: TRBV4-1
j_call: TRBJ1-1
cdr3_aa: CASSQSVTGLNTEAFF
cdr3_nt: TGCGCCAGCAGCCAATCCGTTACAGGACTGAACACTGAAGCTTTCTTT

d_call: NA
clone_size: NA
v_call: TRBV5-4
j_call: TRBJ2-7
cdr3_aa: CASSSPLSYEQYF
cdr3_nt: TGTGCCAGCAGCTCCCCGTTGAGCTACGAGCAGTACTTC

d_call: TRBD2
clone_size: NA
v_call: TRBV4-2
j_call: TRBJ2-1
cdr3_aa: CASSPLSGSNNEQFF
cdr3_nt: TGTGCCAGCAGCCCCTTAAGCGGGAGTAACAATGAGCAGTTCTTC

d_call: NA
clone_size: NA
v_call: TRBV18
j_call: TRBJ2-5
cdr3_aa: CASSPQQASETQYF
cdr3_nt: TGTGCCAGCTCACCACAACAGGCCTCAGAGACCCAGTACTTC

d_call: TRBD1
clone_size: NA
v_call: TRBV6-5
j_call: TRBJ1-2
cdr3_aa: CASSNQGDYGYTF
cdr3_nt: TGTGCCAGCAGTAATCAGGGGGACTATGGCTACACCTTC

d_call: NA
clone_size: NA
v_call: TRBV7-9
j_call: TRBJ2-7
cdr3_aa: CASSSLGRGAWGDEQYF
cdr3_nt: TGTGCCAGCAGCTCATTGGGCAGGGGCGCGTGGGGTGACGAGCAGTACTTC

d_call: TRBD1
clone_size: NA
v_call: TRBV6-5
j_call: TRBJ1-5
cdr3_aa: CASRTGLAGNQPQHF
cdr3_nt: TGTGCCAGCAGGACAGGGCTTGCGGGCAATCAGCCCCAGCATTTT

d_call: NA
clone_size: few
v_call: TRBV5-6
j_call: TRBJ1-6
cdr3_aa: CASSLLGGSYNSPLHF
cdr3_nt: TGTGCCAGCAGCCTACTTGGAGGCTCCTATAATTCACCCCTCCACTTT

d_call: NA
clone_size: NA
v_call: TRBV5-1
j_call: TRBJ2-5
cdr3_aa: CASSLVGHTQETQYF
cdr3_nt: TGCGCCAGCAGCTTGGTTGGGCATACCCAAGAGACCCAGTACTTC

d_call: NA
clone_size: NA
v_call: TRBV5-1
j_call: TRBJ2-7
cdr3_aa: CASSSDVRGYEQYF
cdr3_nt: TGCGCCAGCAGCTCGGACGTCAGGGGTTACGAGCAGTACTTC

d_call: TRBD1
clone_size: NA
v_call: TRBV5-4
j_call: TRBJ1-1
cdr3_aa: CASSPGGGAMTTEAFF
cdr3_nt: TGTGCCAGCAGCCCTGGAGGGGGCGCAATGACCACTGAAGCTTTCTTT

d_call: TRBD2
clone_size: NA
v_call: TRBV5-1
j_call: TRBJ2-1
cdr3_aa: CASSQGGAEQFF
cdr3_nt: TGCGCCAGCAGCCAGGGAGGGGCTGAGCAGTTCTTC

d_call: NA
clone_size: NA
v_call: TRBV7-9
j_call: TRBJ1-3
cdr3_aa: CASSLGGMSGNTIYF
cdr3_nt: TGTGCCAGCAGCCTAGGAGGGATGTCCGGAAACACCATATATTTT

d_call: TRBD2
clone_size: NA
v_call: TRBV3-1/TRBV3-2
j_call: TRBJ2-3
cdr3_aa: CASSQSSGTSGTDTQYF
cdr3_nt: TGTGCCAGCAGCCAGAGTTCCGGGACTAGCGGCACAGATACGCAGTATTTT

d_call: TRBD1
clone_size: NA
v_call: TRBV3-1/TRBV3-2
j_call: TRBJ2-7
cdr3_aa: CASSRMDRDNEQYF
cdr3_nt: TGTGCCAGCAGCCGGATGGACAGGGACAACGAGCAGTACTTC

d_call: NA
clone_size: once
v_call: TRBV2
j_call: TRBJ2-7
cdr3_aa: CASSESTVGFEQYF
cdr3_nt: TGTGCCAGCAGTGAGTCGACAGTAGGATTCGAGCAGTACTTC

d_call: TRBD2
clone_size: NA
v_call: TRBV3-1/TRBV3-2
j_call: TRBJ2-2
cdr3_aa: CASSQDLSGGTGELFF
cdr3_nt: TGTGCCAGCAGCCAAGATTTGAGCGGGGGGACCGGGGAGCTGTTTTTT

d_call: TRBD1
clone_size: NA
v_call: TRBV28
j_call: TRBJ1-2
cdr3_aa: CASSGGTGWNYGYTF
cdr3_nt: TGTGCCAGCAGTGGTGGGACAGGGTGGAACTATGGCTACACCTTC

d_call: NA
clone_size: NA
v_call: TRBV27
j_call: TRBJ2-1
cdr3_aa: CASSRRSQYNEQFF
cdr3_nt: TGTGCCAGCAGCCGACGGTCGCAGTACAATGAGCAGTTCTTC

d_call: NA
clone_size: NA
v_call: TRBV20-1
j_call: TRBJ2-1
cdr3_aa: CSASLAGPYNEQFF
cdr3_nt: TGCAGTGCTAGTTTGGCGGGGCCTTACAATGAGCAGTTCTTC

d_call: NA
clone_size: once
v_call: TRBV29-1
j_call: TRBJ1-5
cdr3_aa: CSALSGDHQPQHF
cdr3_nt: TGCAGCGCCTTGTCAGGGGATCATCAGCCCCAGCATTTT

d_call: TRBD1
clone_size: NA
v_call: TRBV25-1
j_call: TRBJ1-1
cdr3_aa: CASSHRGTGGREAFF
cdr3_nt: TGTGCCAGCAGTCACCGAGGGACAGGCGGACGTGAAGCTTTCTTT

d_call: NA
clone_size: NA
v_call: TRBV5-1
j_call: TRBJ1-1
cdr3_aa: CASSLGQPNTEAFF
cdr3_nt: TGCGCCAGCAGCTTGGGACAGCCGAACACTGAAGCTTTCTTT

d_call: NA
clone_size: NA
v_call: TRBV3-1/TRBV3-2
j_call: TRBJ1-6
cdr3_aa: CASSQGGSYNSPLHF
cdr3_nt: TGTGCCAGCAGCCAAGGAGGATCCTATAATTCACCCCTCCACTTT